This T cell receptor beta chain was found in a study of blood T cells in healthy people across ages. Findings and caveats of the study: The study found more naive CD4+ cells and higher diversity in long-lived than aged donors. PBMCs that were unsorted prevented a conclusive naive versus antigen-experienced comparison.

A note on this clonotype: The target antigen is unknown.

Primers used in a second PCR of about 6 to 11 cycles were a sample-barcoded 5' primer and a J-beta primer mix. TCRdb reprocessed the 5' RACE reads with MiXCR, giving one entry per CDR3 protein. The sample has roughly 800,000 distinct CDR3 sequences, 58% seen once. CDR3 length: 13 amino acids. Per germline, CDR1 SGDLS and CDR2 YYNGEE. This chain connects TRBV9 to TRBJ2-7, with TRBD1 as a possible D gene (5 bases). The J call could be wrong; TRBJ2-5 is a better fit for the DNA end. This clonotype was sampled from a man in his thirties or forties in good health. The sequenced material came from blood. Written as DNA, the CDR3 is TGTGCCAGCAGCACCCAGGGAAGCGAGACCCAGTACTTC. Protein sequence: CASSTQGSETQYF.